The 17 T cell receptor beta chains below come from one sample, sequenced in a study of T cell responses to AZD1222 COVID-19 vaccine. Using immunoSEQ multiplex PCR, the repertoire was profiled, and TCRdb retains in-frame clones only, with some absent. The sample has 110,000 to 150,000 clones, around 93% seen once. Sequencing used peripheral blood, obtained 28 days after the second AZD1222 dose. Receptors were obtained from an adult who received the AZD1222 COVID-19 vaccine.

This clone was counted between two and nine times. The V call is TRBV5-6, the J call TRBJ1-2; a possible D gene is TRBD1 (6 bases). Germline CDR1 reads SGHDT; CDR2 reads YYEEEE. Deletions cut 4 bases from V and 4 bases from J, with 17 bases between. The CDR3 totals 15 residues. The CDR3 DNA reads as TGTGCCAGCAGCGCGACGGGGGGCGCGGGCTATGGCTACACCTTC. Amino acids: CASSATGGAGYGYTF. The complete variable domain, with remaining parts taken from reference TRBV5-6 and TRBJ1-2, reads DAGVTQSPTHLIKTRGQQVTLRCSPKSGHDTVSWYQQALGQGPQFIFQYYEEEERQRGNFPDRFSGHQFPNYSSELNVNALLLGDSALYLCASSATGGAGYGYTFGSGTRLTVV.

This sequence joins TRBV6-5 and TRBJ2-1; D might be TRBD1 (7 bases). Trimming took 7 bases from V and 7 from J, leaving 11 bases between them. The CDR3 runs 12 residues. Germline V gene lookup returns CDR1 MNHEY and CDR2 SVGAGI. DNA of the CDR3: TGTGCCAGCATCAGGGGGGTGAATGAGCAGTTCTTC. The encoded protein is CASIRGVNEQFF.

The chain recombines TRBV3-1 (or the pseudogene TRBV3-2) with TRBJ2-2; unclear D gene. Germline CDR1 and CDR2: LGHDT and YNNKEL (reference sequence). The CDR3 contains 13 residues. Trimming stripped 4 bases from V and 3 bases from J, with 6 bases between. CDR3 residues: CASSPLDTGELFF. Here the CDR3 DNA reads TGTGCCAGCAGCCCCCTGGACACCGGGGAGCTGTTTTTT.

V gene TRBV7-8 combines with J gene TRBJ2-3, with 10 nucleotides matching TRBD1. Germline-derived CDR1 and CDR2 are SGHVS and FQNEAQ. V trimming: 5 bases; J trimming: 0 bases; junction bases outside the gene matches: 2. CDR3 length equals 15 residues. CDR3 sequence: CASSRQGASTDTQYF. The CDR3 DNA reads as TGTGCCAGCAGCAGACAGGGGGCAAGCACAGATACGCAGTATTTT.

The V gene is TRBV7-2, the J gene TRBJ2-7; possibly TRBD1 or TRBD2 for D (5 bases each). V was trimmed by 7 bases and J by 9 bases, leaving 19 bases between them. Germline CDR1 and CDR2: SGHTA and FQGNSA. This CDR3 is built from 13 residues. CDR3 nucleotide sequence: TGTGCCAGCACCCCTTTACGAGGGACCTCGCAGTACTTC. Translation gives CASTPLRGTSQYF.

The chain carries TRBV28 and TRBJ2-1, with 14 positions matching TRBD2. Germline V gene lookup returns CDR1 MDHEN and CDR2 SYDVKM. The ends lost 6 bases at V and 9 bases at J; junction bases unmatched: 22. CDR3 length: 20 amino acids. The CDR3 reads CASSTLLQPLRTSGRIEQFF. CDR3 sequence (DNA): TGTGCCAGCAGCACCCTTTTGCAACCCCTTCGGACTAGCGGGAGGATTGAGCAGTTCTTC.

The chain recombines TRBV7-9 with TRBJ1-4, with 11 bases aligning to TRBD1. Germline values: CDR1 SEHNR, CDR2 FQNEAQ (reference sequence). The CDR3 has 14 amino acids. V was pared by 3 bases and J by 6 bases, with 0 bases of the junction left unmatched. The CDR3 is CASSLGQGDEKLFF. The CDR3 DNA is TGTGCCAGCAGCTTGGGACAGGGGGATGAAAAACTGTTTTTT.

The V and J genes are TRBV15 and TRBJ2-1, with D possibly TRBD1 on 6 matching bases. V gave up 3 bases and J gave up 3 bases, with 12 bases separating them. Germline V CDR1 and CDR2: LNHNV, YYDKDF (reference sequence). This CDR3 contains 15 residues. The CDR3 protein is CATSSRGRDYNEQFF. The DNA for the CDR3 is TGTGCCACCAGCAGCAGGGGAAGGGACTACAATGAGCAGTTCTTC.

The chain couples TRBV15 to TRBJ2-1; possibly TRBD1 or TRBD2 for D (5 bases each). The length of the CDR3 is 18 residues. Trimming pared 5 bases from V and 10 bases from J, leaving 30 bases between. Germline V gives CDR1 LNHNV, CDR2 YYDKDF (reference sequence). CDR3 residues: CATSSRVLGGSRAFEQFF. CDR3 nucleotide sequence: TGTGCCACCAGCTCGAGGGTTTTAGGTGGGTCCAGGGCATTCGAGCAGTTCTTC.

The CDR3 DNA reads as TGTGCCAGTAGTATAGCTGCGGGAGCCTTCGGGGAGCAGTTCTTC. This encodes CASSIAAGAFGEQFF. The rearrangement uses TRBV19 and TRBJ2-1, with 7 positions matching TRBD2. The ends lost 1 base at V and 10 bases at J; junction bases unmatched: 10. The CDR3 is made up of 15 amino acids. Germline loops: CDR1 LNHDA, CDR2 SQIVND (reference sequence).

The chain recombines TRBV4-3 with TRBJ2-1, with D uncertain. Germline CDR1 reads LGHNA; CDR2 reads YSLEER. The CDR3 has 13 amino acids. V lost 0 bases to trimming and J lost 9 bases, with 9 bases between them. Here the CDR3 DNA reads TGCGCCAGCAGCCAAGAGGCTACCGGTGAGCAGTTCTTC. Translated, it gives CASSQEATGEQFF.

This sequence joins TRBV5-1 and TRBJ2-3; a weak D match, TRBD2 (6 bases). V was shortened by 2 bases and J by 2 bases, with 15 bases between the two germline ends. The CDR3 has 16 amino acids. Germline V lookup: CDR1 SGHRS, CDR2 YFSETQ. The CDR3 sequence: CASSFDGRTNTDTQYF. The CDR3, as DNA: TGCGCCAGCAGCTTTGATGGCAGGACTAACACAGATACGCAGTATTTT.

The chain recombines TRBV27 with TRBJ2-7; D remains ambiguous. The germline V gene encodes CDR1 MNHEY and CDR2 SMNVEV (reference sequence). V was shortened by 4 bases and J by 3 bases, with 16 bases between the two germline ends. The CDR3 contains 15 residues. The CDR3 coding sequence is TGTGCCAGCAGTTACCGCCCGGCCCTTCTCTACGAGCAGTACTTC. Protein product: CASSYRPALLYEQYF.

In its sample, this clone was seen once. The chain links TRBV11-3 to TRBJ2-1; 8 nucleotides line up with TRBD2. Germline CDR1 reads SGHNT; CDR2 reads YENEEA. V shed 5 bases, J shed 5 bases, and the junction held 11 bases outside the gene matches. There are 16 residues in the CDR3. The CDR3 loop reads CASSTRGGRLDNEQFF. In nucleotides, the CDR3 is TGTGCCAGCAGCACACGGGGCGGGAGGTTGGACAATGAGCAGTTCTTC. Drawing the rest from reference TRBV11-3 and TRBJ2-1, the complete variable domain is EAGVVQSPRYKIIEKKQPVAFWCNPISGHNTLYWYLQNLGQGPELLIRYENEEAVDDSQLPKDRFSAERLKGVDSTLKIQPAELGDSAVYLCASSTRGGRLDNEQFFGPGTRLTVL.

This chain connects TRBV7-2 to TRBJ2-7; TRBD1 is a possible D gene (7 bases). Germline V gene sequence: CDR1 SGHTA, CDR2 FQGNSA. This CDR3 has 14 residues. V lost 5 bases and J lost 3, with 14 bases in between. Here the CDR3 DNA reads TGTGCCAGCAGCCTTCAGGGGGGAGGCTACGAGCAGTACTTC. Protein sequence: CASSLQGGGYEQYF.

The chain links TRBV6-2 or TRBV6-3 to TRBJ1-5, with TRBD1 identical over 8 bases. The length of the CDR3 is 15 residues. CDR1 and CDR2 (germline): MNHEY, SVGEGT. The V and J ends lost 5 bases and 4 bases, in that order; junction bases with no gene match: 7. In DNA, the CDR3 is TGTGCCAGCAGTCTTGGGACAGGACGAAATCAGCCCCAGCATTTT. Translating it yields CASSLGTGRNQPQHF.

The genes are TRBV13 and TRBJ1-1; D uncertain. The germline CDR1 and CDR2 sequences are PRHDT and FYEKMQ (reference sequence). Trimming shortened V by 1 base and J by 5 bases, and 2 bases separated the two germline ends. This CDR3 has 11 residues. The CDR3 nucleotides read TGTGCCAGCAGCTTAGCAACTGAAGCTTTCTTT. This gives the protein CASSLATEAFF.